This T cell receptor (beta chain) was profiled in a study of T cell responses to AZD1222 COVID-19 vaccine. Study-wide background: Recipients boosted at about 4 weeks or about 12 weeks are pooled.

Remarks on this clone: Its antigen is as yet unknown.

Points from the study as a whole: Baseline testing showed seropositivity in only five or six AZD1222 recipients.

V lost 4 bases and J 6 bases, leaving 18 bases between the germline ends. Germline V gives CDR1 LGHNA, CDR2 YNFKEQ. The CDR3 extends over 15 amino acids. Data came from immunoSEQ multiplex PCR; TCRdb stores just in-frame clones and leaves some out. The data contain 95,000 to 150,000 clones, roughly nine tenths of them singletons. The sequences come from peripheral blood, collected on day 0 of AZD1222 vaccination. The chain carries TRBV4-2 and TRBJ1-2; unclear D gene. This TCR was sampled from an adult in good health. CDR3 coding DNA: TGTGCCAGCAGCCTTAAGTCGGATCGACAAAATGGCTACACCTTC. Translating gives CASSLKSDRQNGYTF.